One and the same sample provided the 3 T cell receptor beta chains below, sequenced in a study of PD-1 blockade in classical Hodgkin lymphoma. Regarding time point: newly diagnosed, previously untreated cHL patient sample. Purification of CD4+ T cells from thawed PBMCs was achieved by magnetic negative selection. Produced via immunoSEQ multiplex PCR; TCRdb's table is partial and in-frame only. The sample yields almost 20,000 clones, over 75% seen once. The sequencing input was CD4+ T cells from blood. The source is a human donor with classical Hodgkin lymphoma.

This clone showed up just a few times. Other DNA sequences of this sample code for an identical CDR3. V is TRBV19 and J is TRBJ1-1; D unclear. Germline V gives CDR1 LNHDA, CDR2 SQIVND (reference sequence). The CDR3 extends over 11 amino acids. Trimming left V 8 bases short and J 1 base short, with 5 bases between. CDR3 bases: TGTGCCAGTGGCCAGAACACTGAAGCTTTCTTT. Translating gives CASGQNTEAFF.

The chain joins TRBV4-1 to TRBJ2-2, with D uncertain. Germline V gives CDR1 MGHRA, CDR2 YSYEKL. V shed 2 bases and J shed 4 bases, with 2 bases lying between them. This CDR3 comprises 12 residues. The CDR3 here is CASSQRTGELFF. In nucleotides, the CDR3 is TGCGCCAGCAGCCAACGCACCGGGGAGCTGTTTTTT.

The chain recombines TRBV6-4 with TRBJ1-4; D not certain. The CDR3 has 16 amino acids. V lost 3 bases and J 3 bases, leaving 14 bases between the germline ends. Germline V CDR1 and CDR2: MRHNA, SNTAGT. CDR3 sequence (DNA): TGTGCCAGCAGTGAAGGCATAGGAGCGGCTAATGAAAAACTGTTTTTT. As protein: CASSEGIGAANEKLFF.